The 25 T cell receptor beta chains listed next were all sequenced from one sample in a study of blood T cell repertoires in COVID-19 (TCRdb year 2020). The library was produced with the immunoSEQ multiplex PCR assay. TCRdb mirrors the immuneACCESS table, restricted to in-frame sequences. Some clones are absent from its copies; in checked studies, under half trace to an unresolved V gene, and the reason for the others is unknown. For this sample there are fewer than 100,000 clones; around 87% appear just once. Jointly, the top ten make up 7% to 9% of the sample. The source material was peripheral blood. The origin of the receptors is a human donor with acute or convalescent COVID-19. The donor label of this sample is uncertain.

The gene calls are TRBV11-2 and TRBJ2-7; tentatively, D is TRBD2 (5 bases). The CDR3 contains 14 residues. Trimming removed 5 bases from V and 6 bases from J, with 17 bases in between. Germline values: CDR1 SGHAT, CDR2 FQNNGV. DNA for the CDR3: TGTGCCAGCAGCCCTTCGGGGAATAGTCGCGAGCAGTACTTC. Translating it yields CASSPSGNSREQYF.

This clone was detected ten times or more. The chain links TRBV28 to TRBJ2-7, with D unresolved. The V gene lost 4 bases and the J gene lost 6 bases, with 7 bases spanning the gap. CDR1 is MDHEN and CDR2 is SYDVKM in the germline V gene. This CDR3 spans 11 amino acids. DNA for the CDR3: TGTGCCAGCAGTTCCTCCGGCGAGCAGTACTTC. Translated, it gives CASSSSGEQYF.

This chain connects TRBV28 to TRBJ2-7; D remains ambiguous. Germline CDR1 is MDHEN and CDR2 is SYDVKM. The CDR3 runs 12 residues. V was clipped by 3 bases and J by 1 base, with 4 bases between them. The CDR3 region is CASSLSSYEQYF. The CDR3 DNA sequence: TGTGCCAGCAGTTTGTCGTCCTACGAGCAGTACTTC.

The chain has TRBV30 and TRBJ2-2; the match to TRBD1 covers 7 bases. The CDR3 has 12 amino acids. V gave up 2 bases and J gave up 6 bases; unmatched junction bases: 0. Germline CDR1 reads GTSNPN; CDR2 reads SVGIG (reference sequence). CDR3 amino acids: CAWSTGAGELFF. The CDR3 nucleotides are TGTGCCTGGAGTACAGGGGCCGGGGAGCTGTTTTTT.

This rearrangement joins TRBV10-3 to TRBJ1-2; D uncertain. Trimming took off 7 bases at V and 2 bases at J, with 14 bases between the two ends. The germline CDR1 and CDR2 sequences are ENHRY and SYGVKD. The CDR3 extends over 14 amino acids. CDR3 loop: CAITPTNGNYGYTF. For the CDR3, the DNA is TGTGCCATCACCCCGACAAACGGAAACTATGGCTACACCTTC.

The V and J genes are TRBV6-5 and TRBJ1-2; 9 positions agree with TRBD1. This CDR3 comprises 14 residues. The germline V gene has CDR1 MNHEY and CDR2 SVGAGI. V trimming: 1 base; J trimming: 8 bases; junction bases outside the gene matches: 5. The CDR3 reads CASSYLGQGKGYTF. The CDR3 nucleotides read TGTGCCAGCAGTTACTTGGGACAGGGAAAGGGCTACACCTTC.

This clone appeared once. This chain connects TRBV2 to TRBJ2-5; possible D gene TRBD2, 6 bases. Trimming removed 7 bases at V and 5 bases at J, with 20 bases between. Germline lookup yields CDR1 SNHLY and CDR2 FYNNEI. The CDR3 spans 15 residues. The CDR3 sequence: CASTPAPPAGETQYF. CDR3 coding DNA: TGTGCCAGCACCCCGGCACCCCCGGCGGGGGAGACCCAGTACTTC.

In the case of this clone: Its ends do not fully match the called genes, so a read error is possible. V is TRBV7-7 and J is TRBJ2-5; 9 bases agree with TRBD1. This CDR3 has 15 residues. Germline CDR1 is SSHAT and CDR2 is FNYEAQ (reference sequence). The CDR3 loop reads CASSLGGQGQETQYF. CDR3 nucleotide sequence: TGTGCTAGCAGCTTAGGGGGACAGGGCCAAGAGACCCAGTACTTC.

The V and J genes are TRBV29-1 and TRBJ2-3; 14 nucleotides line up with TRBD2. CDR1 is SQVTM, CDR2 ANQGSEA, per germline. CDR3 length: 16 residues. The V and J ends lost 6 bases and 2 bases, in that order; junction bases with no gene match: 7. CDR3 loop: CSVEGTSGGLTDTQYF. CDR3 in DNA: TGCAGCGTCGAGGGGACTAGCGGGGGACTCACAGATACGCAGTATTTT.

The gene calls are TRBV11-3 and TRBJ1-3; 8 nucleotides align to TRBD1. The CDR3 length is 15 residues. With V trimmed by 4 bases and J by 0 bases, 2 bases remained unmatched. CDR1 is SGHNT and CDR2 is YENEEA in the germline V gene. The CDR3 DNA follows: TGTGCCAGCAGCTATACAGGGGGCTCTGGAAACACCATATATTTT. Translating gives CASSYTGGSGNTIYF. The full variable domain, with the rest looked up from reference TRBV11-3 and TRBJ1-3, is EAGVVQSPRYKIIEKKQPVAFWCNPISGHNTLYWYLQNLGQGPELLIRYENEEAVDDSQLPKDRFSAERLKGVDSTLKIQPAELGDSAVYLCASSYTGGSGNTIYFGEGSWLTVV.

The chain links TRBV30 to TRBJ1-1; D not certain. CDR1 is GTSNPN and CDR2 is SVGIG in the germline V gene (reference sequence). The CDR3 is 13 amino acids. V was shortened by 0 bases and J by 5 bases, with 10 bases between the two germline ends. Here the CDR3 DNA reads TGTGCCTGGAGTGTGGACCAGCGGACTGAAGCTTTCTTT. It yields the protein CAWSVDQRTEAFF. Full variable domain (outside the CDR3, taken from reference TRBV30 and TRBJ1-1): SQTIHQWPATLVQPVGSPLSLECTVEGTSNPNLYWYRQAAGRGLQLLFYSVGIGQISSEVPQNLSASRPQDRQFILSSKKLLLSDSGFYLCAWSVDQRTEAFFGQGTRLTVV.

V is TRBV6-5 and J is TRBJ1-1; no clear D gene. V was cut by 7 bases and J by 5 bases, with 20 bases left in between. There are 15 residues in the CDR3. The germline V gene encodes CDR1 MNHEY and CDR2 SVGAGI. CDR3 bases: TGTGCCAGCACCCGGAGGGCCGTTGGCTGGACTGAAGCTTTCTTT. Its protein product is CASTRRAVGWTEAFF.

This rearrangement joins TRBV7-9 to TRBJ2-7; no clear D. Trimming left V 2 bases short and J 2 bases short, with 10 bases between. The V gene's germline CDR1 is SEHNR and CDR2 FQNEAQ (reference sequence). The length of the CDR3 is 14 residues. The CDR3: CASSLNPGTYEQYF. DNA for the CDR3: TGTGCCAGCAGCTTAAATCCAGGAACCTACGAGCAGTACTTC.

The V and J genes are TRBV5-8 and TRBJ1-5; tentatively, D is TRBD1 (6 bases). CDR1 is SGHTS, CDR2 YDEGEE, per germline. V lost 0 bases to trimming and J lost 4 bases, with 14 bases between them. This CDR3 is built from 16 residues. This CDR3 is CASSLGGRTVNQPQHF. Written as DNA, the CDR3 is TGTGCCAGCAGCTTGGGGGGGCGGACAGTTAATCAGCCCCAGCATTTT.

Only one count was recorded for this clone. The chain combines TRBV6-1 with TRBJ1-4; 9 nucleotides match TRBD1. V shed 3 bases, J shed 6 bases, and the junction held 5 bases outside the gene matches. Germline loops: CDR1 MNHNS, CDR2 SASEGT. The CDR3 has 15 amino acids. The DNA for the CDR3 is TGTGCCAGCAGTGAGCCGGGACAGGGAGATGAAAAACTGTTTTTT. Translating gives CASSEPGQGDEKLFF.

The CDR3 DNA reads as TGCGCCAGCAGCTTGGTACCGGGAGGCGAAGGGGATCAGCCCCAGCATTTT. Translating it yields CASSLVPGGEGDQPQHF. This rearrangement joins TRBV5-1 to TRBJ1-5; perhaps TRBD1 as D (5 bases). This CDR3 region has 17 residues. Looked up from germline, CDR1 is SGHRS and CDR2 is YFSETQ. V lost 0 bases to trimming and J lost 5 bases, with 18 bases between them.

V gene TRBV6-2 or TRBV6-3 combines with J gene TRBJ2-2, with D tentatively TRBD2 (6 bases). Germline V gives CDR1 MNHEY, CDR2 SVGEGT. The CDR3 length is 22 residues. Trimming stripped 6 bases from V and 7 bases from J, with 39 bases between. CDR3 amino acids: CASSLRPLQQYGTSSIGGELFF. The CDR3 DNA follows: TGTGCCAGCAGCCTACGACCCCTCCAACAATACGGGACTTCAAGTATCGGCGGGGAGCTGTTTTTT.

The V and J genes are TRBV4-2 and TRBJ2-7; 10 bases are a match to TRBD2. The V segment lost 0 bases and the J segment 3 bases; nucleotides outside the gene matches: 5. The CDR3 extends over 16 amino acids. Per germline, CDR1 LGHNA and CDR2 YNFKEQ. As DNA, the CDR3 is TGTGCCAGCAGCCAAGATGCAGCGGGGGGGTACTACGAGCAGTACTTC. Protein product: CASSQDAAGGYYEQYF.

The rearrangement links TRBV30 to TRBJ2-1, with D possibly being TRBD2 (6 bases). Per germline, CDR1 GTSNPN and CDR2 SVGIG (reference sequence). V dropped 4 bases and J dropped 1 base, with 8 bases sitting between them. The CDR3 extends over 13 amino acids. The CDR3 coding sequence is TGTGCCTGGAAAGCGGGTTCCTACAATGAGCAGTTCTTC. Translating it yields CAWKAGSYNEQFF.

This chain uses TRBV13 with TRBJ2-2, with a possible D match to TRBD1 (6 bases). The CDR3 is 16 residues long. Trimming removed 3 bases from V and 4 bases from J, with 15 bases in between. Germline assignment: CDR1 PRHDT and CDR2 FYEKMQ (reference sequence). As DNA, the CDR3 is TGTGCCAGCAGCTTGGGCCCAGGGGCGGGCACCGGGGAGCTGTTTTTT. This sequence encodes CASSLGPGAGTGELFF.

The chain uses TRBV4-3 and TRBJ2-5, with 9 nucleotides matching TRBD1. The ends lost 1 base at V and 5 bases at J; junction bases unmatched: 5. CDR1 and CDR2 from the germline V gene are LGHNA and YSLEER. This CDR3 has 15 residues. The CDR3 bases are TGCGCCAGCAGCCAAGGAACGACAGGGGGGGAGACCCAGTACTTC. Encoded protein: CASSQGTTGGETQYF.

This chain uses TRBV2 with TRBJ1-3; perhaps TRBD1 as D (6 bases). CDR3 length equals 14 residues. V was pared by 6 bases and J by 0 bases, with 9 bases between. CDR1 and CDR2 (germline): SNHLY, FYNNEI. The CDR3 protein is CASRKDSSGNTIYF. The CDR3 coding sequence is TGTGCCAGCAGGAAGGACAGCTCTGGAAACACCATATATTTT.

The chain uses TRBV9 and TRBJ2-2; no firm D call. Germline assignment: CDR1 SGDLS and CDR2 YYNGEE. V was clipped by 4 bases and J by 2 bases, with 6 bases between them. This CDR3 is built from 13 residues. The CDR3 nucleotides are TGTGCCAGCAGCCCCCTTAACACCGGGGAGCTGTTTTTT. Translating gives CASSPLNTGELFF.

The chain uses TRBV20-1 and TRBJ2-7, with D perhaps TRBD1 (6 bases). The CDR3 has 14 residues. The germline V and J ends were trimmed by 3 bases and 3 bases, with 15 bases remaining between them. Germline V lookup: CDR1 DFQATT, CDR2 SNEGSKA (reference sequence). The chain's CDR3 is CSASRPNRVYEQYF. CDR3 nucleotide sequence: TGCAGTGCTAGTCGACCGAACAGGGTCTACGAGCAGTACTTC.

The genes are TRBV10-2 and TRBJ1-5; 9 bases are a match to TRBD1. The trim removed 5 bases at V and 4 bases at J, leaving 3 bases unmatched. CDR1 and CDR2 from the germline V gene are WSHSY and SAAADI. The length of the CDR3 is 14 residues. The CDR3 sequence is CASSTGQGNQPQHF. The CDR3 DNA follows: TGCGCCAGCAGTACTGGACAGGGGAATCAGCCCCAGCATTTT.